A selection of T cell receptor beta chains follows, all from one sample in a study of blood T cells in healthy people across ages. TCRdb independently ran MiXCR on the 5' RACE reads; one entry per CDR3 protein. The sample holds hundreds of thousands of distinct CDR3 sequences; about 27% are singletons and the top ten take approximately 3.6%. These data also formed part of another study, on T cells of mothers and their children.

What was sequenced was blood. All receptors derive from a boy younger than 10 in good health. Both conserved end residues are part of each CDR3. The order of the fields is J gene, D gene, clone size, CDR3 length, V gene, CDR3 DNA, CDR3 protein. A D gene is named only where the DNA matches it firmly. The listing skips clone size in some rows; elsewhere it reads once, few, many or a size class.

J gene: TRBJ2-3; D gene: .; clone size: .; CDR3 length: 14; V gene: TRBV12-3/TRBV12-4; CDR3 DNA: TGTGCCAGCGAACAGCGTGGAGGCGCAGATACGCAGTATTTT; CDR3 protein: CASEQRGGADTQYF
J gene: TRBJ2-1; D gene: .; clone size: .; CDR3 length: 15; V gene: TRBV28; CDR3 DNA: TGTGCCAGCACTTCTCTGGGGGCATTTACCGATGAGCAGTTCTTC; CDR3 protein: CASTSLGAFTDEQFF
J gene: TRBJ1-5; D gene: .; clone size: few; CDR3 length: 13; V gene: TRBV12-5; CDR3 DNA: TGTGCTAGTGGTTCGGCCCACGATCAGCCCCAGCATTTT; CDR3 protein: CASGSAHDQPQHF
J gene: TRBJ2-7; D gene: .; clone size: few; CDR3 length: 15; V gene: TRBV27; CDR3 DNA: TGTGCCAGCAGCGAGAGGGGACAATTCTCCTACGAGCAGTACTTC; CDR3 protein: CASSERGQFSYEQYF
J gene: TRBJ1-4; D gene: .; clone size: .; CDR3 length: 14; V gene: TRBV6-1; CDR3 DNA: TGTGCCAGCAGTGAGACTCGGGGTAATGAAAAACTGTTTTTT; CDR3 protein: CASSETRGNEKLFF
J gene: TRBJ1-1; D gene: .; clone size: .; CDR3 length: 17; V gene: TRBV12-3/TRBV12-4; CDR3 DNA: TGTGCCAGCAGTTTAGGTAGGCACACGAGGATGAACACTGAAGCTTTCTTT; CDR3 protein: CASSLGRHTRMNTEAFF
J gene: TRBJ2-1; D gene: .; clone size: few; CDR3 length: 13; V gene: TRBV20-1; CDR3 DNA: TGCAGTGTCTTAGGTTCAGACTACAATGAGCAGTTCTTC; CDR3 protein: CSVLGSDYNEQFF
J gene: TRBJ1-3; D gene: .; clone size: few; CDR3 length: 15; V gene: TRBV12-3/TRBV12-4; CDR3 DNA: TGTGCCAGCAGTTTACGGTGGGGGGCTGGAAACACCATATATTTT; CDR3 protein: CASSLRWGAGNTIYF
J gene: TRBJ2-5; D gene: .; clone size: .; CDR3 length: 14; V gene: TRBV9; CDR3 DNA: TGTGCCAGCAGCGTAGGGGAGATTCAAGAGACCCAGTACTTC; CDR3 protein: CASSVGEIQETQYF
J gene: TRBJ2-2; D gene: .; clone size: few; CDR3 length: 14; V gene: TRBV9; CDR3 DNA: TGTGCCAGCACCGGTTCCCCCGGTACCGGGGAGCTGTTTTTT; CDR3 protein: CASTGSPGTGELFF
J gene: TRBJ2-3; D gene: TRBD1; clone size: few; CDR3 length: 16; V gene: TRBV5-1; CDR3 DNA: TGCGCCAGCAGCACCGGGACAGCCACTAGCACAGATACGCAGTATTTT; CDR3 protein: CASSTGTATSTDTQYF
J gene: TRBJ1-1; D gene: .; clone size: few; CDR3 length: 16; V gene: TRBV10-2; CDR3 DNA: TGCGCCAGCAGTGTGAGGGCAGGGGAGCCCAGGACTGAAGCTTTCTTT; CDR3 protein: CASSVRAGEPRTEAFF
J gene: TRBJ2-5; D gene: .; clone size: .; CDR3 length: 14; V gene: TRBV25-1; CDR3 DNA: TGTGCCAGCAGTGCCGATGGGGGCTATGAGACCCAGTACTTC; CDR3 protein: CASSADGGYETQYF
J gene: TRBJ2-1; D gene: .; clone size: .; CDR3 length: 15; V gene: TRBV14; CDR3 DNA: TGTGCCAGCAGCCCCTCTTTGATCGGGGGCAATGAGCAGTTCTTC; CDR3 protein: CASSPSLIGGNEQFF
J gene: TRBJ2-7; D gene: .; clone size: few; CDR3 length: 14; V gene: TRBV9; CDR3 DNA: TGTGCCAGCAGCGTGGGACGGTCGGGCGACGAGCAGTACTTC; CDR3 protein: CASSVGRSGDEQYF